The 27 T cell receptor beta chains presented below share a single source sample, sequenced in a study of long-term antiretroviral therapy in people with HIV. immunoSEQ v3.0 was run at survey level. This table comes from immunoSEQ multiplex PCR, and its TCRdb copy is limited to in-frame clones, with some not included. This table has tens of thousands of clones, roughly 88% appearing once. The sequences come from unsorted PBMCs, collected 0.8 years before starting antiretroviral therapy. The receptors stem from a man between 18 and 29 years old with HIV.

The J gene is TRBJ2-7, the V gene TRBV6-6; D unclear. V shed 6 bases and J shed 7 bases, with 10 bases lying between them. The CDR3 spans 11 residues. The V gene's germline CDR1 is MNHNY and CDR2 SVGAGI (reference sequence). The CDR3: CASSRDQEQYF. The CDR3 nucleotides are TGTGCCAGCAGCCGCGACCAGGAGCAGTACTTC.

This rearrangement joins TRBV19 to TRBJ1-5; D is possibly TRBD1 (6 bases). The CDR3 sequence is 15 residues long. Trimming shortened V by 3 bases and J by 7 bases, and 16 bases separated the two germline ends. The germline V gene encodes CDR1 LNHDA and CDR2 SQIVND (reference sequence). DNA of the CDR3: TGTGCCAGTAGTATTTGGCGGGGGGGGCAACAGCCCCAGCATTTT. Amino acid sequence: CASSIWRGGQQPQHF.

The chain carries TRBV5-4 and TRBJ2-1, with 10 bases identical to TRBD2. The V and J ends lost 3 bases and 5 bases, in that order; junction bases with no gene match: 8. The germline V gene has CDR1 SGHNT and CDR2 YYREEE (reference sequence). The CDR3 consists of 16 residues. The CDR3 region is CASSSFRLAGDNEQFF. The DNA for the CDR3 is TGTGCCAGCAGCTCCTTTAGACTAGCGGGCGACAATGAGCAGTTCTTC.

The chain couples TRBV19 to TRBJ1-5, with 7 bases fitting TRBD1. CDR3 length: 13 residues. Trimming cost V 4 bases and J 6 bases; bases outside gene matches: 3. Germline V gives CDR1 LNHDA, CDR2 SQIVND (reference sequence). The CDR3 nucleotides are TGTGCCAGTAGTAAAGGGGGCTTTCAGCCCCAGCATTTT. Residues: CASSKGGFQPQHF.

The V and J genes are TRBV10-3 and TRBJ2-7; a weak D match, TRBD1 (6 bases). Germline CDR1 ENHRY, CDR2 SYGVKD. This CDR3 region has 13 residues. Trimming removed 7 bases from V and 5 bases from J, with 15 bases in between. The CDR3 is CAIKRRQGNEQYF. Written as DNA, the CDR3 is TGTGCCATCAAGAGGCGGCAGGGGAACGAGCAGTACTTC.

The V gene is TRBV2, the J gene TRBJ2-1; 8 positions match TRBD1. The germline gives CDR1 SNHLY, CDR2 FYNNEI. J lost 8 bases, V lost 8 bases, and 11 bases had no gene match. The CDR3 is 14 amino acids. The chain's CDR3 is CASQTGDRADEQFF. The CDR3 nucleotides are TGTGCCAGCCAGACAGGGGATAGGGCCGATGAGCAGTTCTTC. The full variable domain, in which reference TRBV2 and TRBJ2-1 provide the parts outside the CDR3, is EPEVTQTPSHQVTQMGQEVILRCVPISNHLYFYWYRQILGQKVEFLVSFYNNEISEKSEIFDDQFSVERPDGSNFTLKIRSTKLEDSAMYFCASQTGDRADEQFFGPGTRLTVL.

This clone occurred once. The rearrangement links TRBV12-5 to TRBJ1-3, with TRBD1 matching 7 bases. This CDR3 is 14 amino acids long. V was clipped by 6 bases and J by 6 bases; unmatched bases: 8. Germline assignment: CDR1 LGHNT and CDR2 FRNRAP. DNA of the CDR3: TGTGCTAGTGGCTTCGGGACAGCCGAAAACACCATATATTTT. Translated: CASGFGTAENTIYF.

The chain joins TRBV6-5 to TRBJ1-1; D gene unclear. The germline V gene has CDR1 MNHEY and CDR2 SVGAGI. CDR3 length equals 12 residues. V lost 2 bases and J lost 7, with 8 bases in between. This CDR3 reads CASSYRGYEAFF. For the CDR3, the DNA is TGTGCCAGCAGTTACCGAGGGTATGAAGCTTTCTTT.

V and J are TRBV18 and TRBJ2-1, with TRBD1 matching over 7 bases. The CDR3 has 15 residues. The J segment lost 2 bases and the V segment lost 5 bases, leaving 6 bases of the junction unmatched. Per germline, CDR1 KGHSH and CDR2 LQKENI. The CDR3 DNA follows: TGTGCCAGCTCAACTACAGGGGACACCTACAATGAGCAGTTCTTC. Its translation is CASSTTGDTYNEQFF.

The sample holds a few counts of this clone. This chain connects TRBV7-9 to TRBJ1-2; D is perhaps TRBD1 (6 bases). CDR3 length: 13 residues. The germline gives CDR1 SEHNR, CDR2 FQNEAQ (reference sequence). V was pared by 2 bases and J by 6 bases, with 10 bases between. In DNA, the CDR3 is TGTGCCAGCAGCTTAACGGGGGCGGATGGCTACACCTTC. Translated: CASSLTGADGYTF.

In this sample, this clone turned up a few times. This chain links TRBV6-1 with TRBJ1-5; a possible D gene is TRBD1 (5 bases). Germline lookup yields CDR1 MNHNS and CDR2 SASEGT. Trimming removed 7 bases from V and 2 bases from J, with 9 bases in between. The CDR3 is 13 amino acids. The CDR3: CASTRRGNQPQHF. The CDR3 DNA follows: TGTGCCAGCACTCGCAGGGGCAATCAGCCCCAGCATTTT.

The chain carries TRBV5-1 and TRBJ2-3; 11 bases fit TRBD2. Germline V gene data show CDR1 as SGHRS and CDR2 as YFSETQ. The trim removed 7 bases at V and 8 bases at J, leaving 15 bases unmatched. This CDR3 region has 16 residues. The CDR3 coding sequence is TGCGCCAGCTCGATGACACTAGCGGGAGTGAAGGGTACGCAGTATTTT. This codes for CASSMTLAGVKGTQYF.

This chain links TRBV7-3 with TRBJ2-7; possibly TRBD2 for D (5 bases). Germline-derived CDR1 and CDR2 are SGHTA and FQGTGA. The CDR3 is made up of 13 amino acids. The ends were cut back, 5 bases at V and 5 bases at J, with 13 bases in the middle. DNA of the CDR3: TGTGCCAGCAGCCAAGATTGGGGAGACGAGCAGTACTTC. Protein sequence: CASSQDWGDEQYF. Filled out from reference TRBV7-3 and TRBJ2-7, the complete variable domain reads GAGVSQTPSNKVTEKGKYVELRCDPISGHTALYWYRQSLGQGPEFLIYFQGTGAADDSGLPNDRFFAVRPEGSVSTLKIQRTERGDSAVYLCASSQDWGDEQYFGPGTRLTVT.

The chain uses TRBV7-9 and TRBJ1-2; D is possibly TRBD1 (6 bases). CDR3 length equals 11 residues. Germline CDR1 SEHNR, CDR2 FQNEAQ (reference sequence). Trimming pared 7 bases from V and 3 bases from J, leaving 6 bases between. DNA for the CDR3: TGTGCCAGCACAGGGGACTATGGCTACACCTTC. This gives the protein CASTGDYGYTF.

CDR3 amino acids: CASSSPFEETSSTDTQYF. CDR3 bases: TGCGCCAGCAGCTCCCCATTTGAAGAGACCTCTAGCACAGATACGCAGTATTTT. The chain has TRBV4-1 and TRBJ2-3; D gene unclear. The ends were cut back, 5 bases at V and 0 bases at J, with 21 bases in the middle. The CDR3 spans 18 residues. Germline CDR1 and CDR2: MGHRA and YSYEKL.

V and J are TRBV19 and TRBJ2-5; the D gene is possibly TRBD1 (5 bases). The CDR3 is made up of 16 amino acids. CDR1 and CDR2 from the germline V gene are LNHDA and SQIVND (reference sequence). Deletions cut 3 bases from V and 5 bases from J, with 19 bases between. The CDR3 bases are TGTGCCAGTAGTATCTTACTGATCAGGGAACAGGAGACCCAGTACTTC. The encoded protein is CASSILLIREQETQYF.

A few counts support this clone. The CDR3 bases are TGTGCCAGCAGCCTTGCGGGGACTGAAGCTTTCTTT. It codes for CASSLAGTEAFF. This chain links TRBV14 with TRBJ1-1, with D unresolved. The CDR3 is 12 residues long. CDR1 and CDR2 (germline): SGHDN, FVKESK. V lost 4 bases, J lost 5 bases, and 8 bases lay in between.

The chain uses TRBV28 and TRBJ1-5; TRBD1 aligns across 10 bases. This CDR3 contains 15 residues. The V gene end was trimmed by 5 bases and the J gene end by 5 bases; junction bases not matched to a gene: 6. Germline V gene lookup returns CDR1 MDHEN and CDR2 SYDVKM. The chain's CDR3 is CASSLTGTGDQPQHF. As DNA, the CDR3 is TGTGCCAGCAGTCTCACCGGGACAGGGGATCAGCCCCAGCATTTT.

The rearrangement links TRBV7-2 to TRBJ1-1, with D perhaps TRBD1 (5 bases). V dropped 8 bases and J dropped 9 bases, with 16 bases sitting between them. The germline CDR1 and CDR2 sequences are SGHTA and FQGNSA. There are 12 residues in the CDR3. In DNA, the CDR3 is TGTGCCAGCGGCACCAATCCAGGGAAAGCTTTCTTT. Translated: CASGTNPGKAFF.

The chain employs TRBV30 and TRBJ2-5; maybe TRBD1 (5 bases). CDR3 length: 13 residues. Germline CDR1 GTSNPN, CDR2 SVGIG (reference sequence). The V end lost 0 bases, the J end lost 5 bases, and 10 bases lay between the germline ends. The CDR3 loop reads CAWSVSGPETQYF. Here the CDR3 DNA reads TGTGCCTGGAGTGTATCAGGGCCGGAGACCCAGTACTTC.

The rearrangement uses TRBV9 and TRBJ1-2; D is possibly TRBD1 (5 bases). V gave up 4 bases and J gave up 1 base, with 14 bases separating them. CDR1 is SGDLS, CDR2 YYNGEE, per germline. The length of the CDR3 is 15 residues. The CDR3 here is CASSYPRDGNYGYTF. CDR3 sequence (DNA): TGTGCCAGCAGCTACCCCCGGGACGGTAACTATGGCTACACCTTC.

V usage is TRBV7-2 and J usage is TRBJ1-1, with D uncertain. This CDR3 is 13 amino acids long. V lost 3 bases, J lost 1 base, and 6 bases lay in between. Germline CDR1 reads SGHTA; CDR2 reads FQGNSA. CDR3 region: CASSFKRNTEAFF. The DNA for the CDR3 is TGTGCCAGCAGCTTTAAACGGAACACTGAAGCTTTCTTT. Combining the CDR3 with reference TRBV7-2 and TRBJ1-1 gives the whole variable domain GAGVSQSPSNKVTEKGKDVELRCDPISGHTALYWYRQSLGQGLEFLIYFQGNSAPDKSGLPSDRFSAERTGGSVSTLTIQRTQQEDSAVYLCASSFKRNTEAFFGQGTRLTVV.

This chain joins TRBV6-5 and TRBJ1-6, with 7 nucleotides matching TRBD1. Germline-derived CDR1 and CDR2 are MNHEY and SVGAGI. With 10 bases clipped from V and 11 bases from J, the junction kept 14 bases outside the gene matches. The CDR3 has 14 residues. CDR3: CATRGEERTAPLHF. Here the CDR3 DNA reads TGTGCCACCAGGGGGGAGGAAAGGACGGCACCCCTCCACTTT.

This clone was observed once. Here the CDR3 reads CASTPVENEQFF. CDR3 nucleotides: TGTGCCAGCACTCCGGTAGAGAATGAGCAGTTCTTC. The chain links TRBV6-1 to TRBJ2-1; D is unresolved. The CDR3 contains 12 residues. From germline, CDR1 is MNHNS and CDR2 SASEGT. The V and J ends lost 7 bases and 7 bases respectively, with 11 bases between them.

The chain couples TRBV11-2 to TRBJ2-2, with 11 bases lining up with TRBD2. Germline lookup yields CDR1 SGHAT and CDR2 FQNNGV. Germline trimming cut 4 bases from V and 2 bases from J; bases unmatched to any gene: 3. The CDR3 consists of 16 residues. Here the CDR3 DNA reads TGTGCCAGCAGCTGGGGACTAGCGGCCAACACCGGGGAGCTGTTTTTT. Translated, it gives CASSWGLAANTGELFF. The entire variable domain, with the rest obtained from reference TRBV11-2 and TRBJ2-2, is as follows: EAGVAQSPRYKIIEKRQSVAFWCNPISGHATLYWYQQILGQGPKLLIQFQNNGVVDDSQLPKDRFSAERLKGVDSTLKIQPAKLEDSAVYLCASSWGLAANTGELFFGEGSRLTVL.

The chain has TRBV5-6 and TRBJ1-3; D gene ambiguous. V shed 2 bases and J shed 4 bases, with 4 bases lying between them. There are 12 residues in the CDR3. CDR1 SGHDT and CDR2 YYEEEE come from the germline V gene. CDR3 DNA sequence: TGTGCCAGCAGCTTTTCAGGAAACACCATATATTTT. It specifies CASSFSGNTIYF.

This clone appeared a single time. V is TRBV5-1 and J is TRBJ2-1; no definite D call. CDR3 length: 15 amino acids. Germline-derived CDR1 and CDR2 are SGHRS and YFSETQ. Trimming stripped 0 bases from V and 0 bases from J, with 7 bases between. CDR3 sequence: CASSLAWSSYNEQFF. The DNA of the CDR3 is TGCGCCAGCAGCTTGGCCTGGAGCTCCTACAATGAGCAGTTCTTC.